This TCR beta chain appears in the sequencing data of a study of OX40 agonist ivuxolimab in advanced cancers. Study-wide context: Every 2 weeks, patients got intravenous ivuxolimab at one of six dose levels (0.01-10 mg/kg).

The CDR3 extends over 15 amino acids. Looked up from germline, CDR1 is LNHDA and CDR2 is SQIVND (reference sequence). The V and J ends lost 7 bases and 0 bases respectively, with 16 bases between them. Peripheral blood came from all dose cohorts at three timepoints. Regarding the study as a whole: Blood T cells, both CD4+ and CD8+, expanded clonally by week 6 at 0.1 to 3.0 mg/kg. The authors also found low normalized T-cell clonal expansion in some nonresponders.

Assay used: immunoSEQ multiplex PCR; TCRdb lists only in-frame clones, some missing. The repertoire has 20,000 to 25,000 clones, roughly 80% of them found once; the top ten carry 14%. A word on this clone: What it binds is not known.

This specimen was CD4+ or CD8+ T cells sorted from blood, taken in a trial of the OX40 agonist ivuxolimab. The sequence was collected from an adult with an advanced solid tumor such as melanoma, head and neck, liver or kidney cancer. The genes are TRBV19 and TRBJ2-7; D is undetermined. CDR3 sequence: CASKPEERSSYEQYF. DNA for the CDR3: TGTGCCAGTAAGCCCGAGGAGAGGAGCTCCTACGAGCAGTACTTC.